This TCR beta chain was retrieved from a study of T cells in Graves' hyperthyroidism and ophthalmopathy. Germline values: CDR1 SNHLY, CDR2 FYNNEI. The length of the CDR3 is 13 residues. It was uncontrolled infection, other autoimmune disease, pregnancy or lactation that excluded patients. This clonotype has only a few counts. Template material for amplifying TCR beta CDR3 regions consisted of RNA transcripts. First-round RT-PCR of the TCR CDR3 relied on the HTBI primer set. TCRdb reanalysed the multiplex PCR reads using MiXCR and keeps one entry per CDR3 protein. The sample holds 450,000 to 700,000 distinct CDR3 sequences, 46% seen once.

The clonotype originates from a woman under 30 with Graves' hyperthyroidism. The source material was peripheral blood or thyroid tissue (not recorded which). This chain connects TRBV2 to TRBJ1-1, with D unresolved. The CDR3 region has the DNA TGTGCTAGACCTGGCACCATGAACACTGAAGCTTTCTTT. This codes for CARPGTMNTEAFF.